The clone carrying this T cell receptor beta chain was seen a handful of times. In germline, CDR1 is DFQATT, CDR2 SNEGSKA (reference sequence). V lost 2 bases and J 4 bases, leaving 18 bases between the germline ends. CDR3 length: 16 residues. This entry comes from a study of blood T cells in healthy people across ages. A second PCR, run for about 7 to 11 cycles, used a sample-barcoded 5' primer plus a J-beta primer mix. TCRdb re-called the 5' RACE reads through MiXCR, storing one row per CDR3 protein. The sample carries hundreds of thousands of distinct CDR3 sequences, 58% recorded once. The sequence came from a man aged 60 to 75 in good health. The specimen sequenced was blood. This chain joins TRBV20-1 and TRBJ1-5; D call uncertain. This chain's CDR3 is CSARSSRYVVNQPQHF. The CDR3 DNA reads TGCAGTGCTAGATCATCCCGATATGTTGTTAATCAGCCCCAGCATTTT.